These 14 T cell receptor beta chains originate from one sample sequenced in a study of beta chain features in type 1 diabetes. What was sequenced were expressed TCRB transcripts, since all of the isolated RNA had been reverse transcribed. Data came from immunoSEQ multiplex PCR; TCRdb stores just in-frame clones and leaves some out. This table has about 350,000 clones, less than 20% appearing once. The sequencing sample was made of naive CD4+ T cells from blood. The receptors stem from a woman in her late teens or twenties in good health.

This clone was detected a few times. The rearrangement uses TRBV25-1 and TRBJ2-1; 8 nucleotides line up with TRBD2. Germline V gene sequence: CDR1 MGHDK, CDR2 SYGVNS. The CDR3 loop spans 15 amino acids. J was trimmed by 0 bases and V by 5 bases; bases with no gene match: 3. This CDR3 is CASSHAGGSYNEQFF. CDR3 nucleotides: TGTGCCAGCAGTCACGCGGGAGGCTCCTACAATGAGCAGTTCTTC.

Only a few counts were recorded for this clone. V is TRBV13 and J is TRBJ2-7; TRBD2 matches 13 bases. Germline V CDR1 and CDR2: PRHDT, FYEKMQ (reference sequence). With V trimmed by 4 bases and J by 2 bases, 5 bases remained unmatched. This CDR3 has 16 amino acids. The chain's CDR3 is CASSYPGTSGAYEQYF. The CDR3 region has the DNA TGTGCCAGCAGCTACCCGGGGACTAGCGGGGCCTACGAGCAGTACTTC.

This clone was seen just once. The rearrangement joins TRBV20-1 to TRBJ2-7; D is ambiguous. The length of the CDR3 is 11 residues. Deletions cut 3 bases from V and 6 bases from J, with 9 bases between. Germline V lookup: CDR1 DFQATT, CDR2 SNEGSKA (reference sequence). The CDR3 DNA is TGCAGTGCTAGCTCGTCCCCCGAGCAGTACTTC. Translated, it gives CSASSSPEQYF.

The V and J genes are TRBV30 and TRBJ1-1; D is possibly TRBD1 (5 bases). This CDR3 comprises 14 residues. The germline V gene has CDR1 GTSNPN and CDR2 SVGIG (reference sequence). The germline V and J ends were trimmed by 4 bases and 1 base, with 13 bases remaining between them. The CDR3 loop reads CAWMGGSGNTEAFF. The CDR3 bases are TGTGCCTGGATGGGGGGTTCGGGGAACACTGAAGCTTTCTTT.

V usage is TRBV2 and J usage is TRBJ2-4; the D gene is possibly TRBD2 (6 bases). Germline CDR1 and CDR2: SNHLY and FYNNEI. V lost 3 bases and J 7 bases, leaving 16 bases between the germline ends. This CDR3 is built from 15 residues. CDR3 region: CASSDSQAGGNIQYF. The CDR3 region has the DNA TGTGCCAGCAGTGATTCTCAGGCAGGAGGGAACATTCAGTACTTC.

V gene TRBV30 combines with J gene TRBJ1-5; 7 bases are a match to TRBD1. V lost 4 bases to trimming and J lost 2 bases; unmatched junction nucleotides: 5. The CDR3 length is 14 residues. Germline lookup yields CDR1 GTSNPN and CDR2 SVGIG (reference sequence). CDR3: CAWTGGQGNQPQHF. For the CDR3, the DNA is TGTGCCTGGACCGGAGGACAGGGCAATCAGCCCCAGCATTTT.

This clone was picked up a small number of times. The chain is built from TRBV5-1 and TRBJ2-7, with 9 bases that match TRBD1. The CDR3 extends over 14 amino acids. CDR1 is SGHRS, CDR2 YFSETQ, per germline. With 5 bases clipped from V and 3 bases from J, the junction kept 6 bases outside the gene matches. CDR3 bases: TGCGCCAGCAGGAGGGACAGGGCCGACTACGAGCAGTACTTC. Translating it yields CASRRDRADYEQYF.

This clone was seen only a few times. This chain joins TRBV29-1 and TRBJ2-1; D uncertain. CDR3 length: 12 residues. Germline values: CDR1 SQVTM, CDR2 ANQGSEA. Trimming removed 8 bases from V and 7 bases from J, with 15 bases in between. The CDR3 DNA is TGCAGCTCAAGCTTATCCTCTAATGAGCAGTTCTTC. It translates to CSSSLSSNEQFF.

CDR3 nucleotides: TGTGCCTGGAGTGCCCGTACAGGGACTGAAGCTTTCTTT. It is translated as CAWSARTGTEAFF. The chain employs TRBV30 and TRBJ1-1, with D perhaps matching TRBD1 (6 bases). The CDR3 is made up of 13 amino acids. Per germline, CDR1 GTSNPN and CDR2 SVGIG (reference sequence). V lost 1 base and J 5 bases, leaving 11 bases between the germline ends.

This clone was seen a few times. The rearrangement joins TRBV30 to TRBJ1-2; D may be TRBD1 (5 bases). The CDR3 spans 11 residues. The germline CDR1 and CDR2 sequences are GTSNPN and SVGIG (reference sequence). Trimming shortened V by 6 bases and J by 8 bases, and 13 bases separated the two germline ends. Written as DNA, the CDR3 is TGTGCCTGTTCCCGGGACTCCGGCTACACCTTC. This translates into CACSRDSGYTF.

This chain uses TRBV11-2 with TRBJ2-7; 13 nucleotides match TRBD2. This CDR3 spans 17 amino acids. The V gene's germline CDR1 is SGHAT and CDR2 FQNNGV. Unmatched junction bases numbered 11, after V lost 6 bases and J lost 3 bases. CDR3 protein: CASSSRTSGSTGYEQYF. The DNA for the CDR3 is TGTGCCAGCAGTTCCAGGACTAGCGGGAGCACAGGCTACGAGCAGTACTTC.

The V gene is TRBV30, the J gene TRBJ1-6; 7 bases are a match to TRBD1. Trimming took 5 bases from V and 8 from J; bases not matched to a gene: 9. CDR3 length equals 14 residues. Looked up from germline, CDR1 is GTSNPN and CDR2 is SVGIG (reference sequence). The CDR3 is CAWDLRQGDSPLHF. The CDR3 nucleotides read TGTGCCTGGGATCTCAGACAGGGAGATTCACCCCTCCACTTT.

In this sample, this clone turned up a few times. This chain joins TRBV11-2 and TRBJ2-1, with D tentatively TRBD1 (6 bases). Germline V gives CDR1 SGHAT, CDR2 FQNNGV. The CDR3 is made up of 15 amino acids. Deletions cut 5 bases from V and 4 bases from J, with 15 bases between. The CDR3 sequence: CASSPLVGQYNEQFF. The CDR3 region has the DNA TGTGCCAGCAGCCCACTCGTAGGACAGTACAATGAGCAGTTCTTC. Combining the CDR3 with reference TRBV11-2 and TRBJ2-1 gives the whole variable domain EAGVAQSPRYKIIEKRQSVAFWCNPISGHATLYWYQQILGQGPKLLIQFQNNGVVDDSQLPKDRFSAERLKGVDSTLKIQPAKLEDSAVYLCASSPLVGQYNEQFFGPGTRLTVL.

This clone appeared a few times. This chain joins TRBV2 and TRBJ1-2; TRBD1 might be the D (5 bases). The length of the CDR3 is 14 residues. V lost 6 bases to trimming and J lost 4 bases, with 15 bases between them. CDR1 SNHLY and CDR2 FYNNEI come from the germline V gene. CDR3 in DNA: TGTGCCAGCAGCACCAGGAGGGACGCCTATGGCTACACCTTC. Translation: CASSTRRDAYGYTF.